The clone carrying this T cell receptor beta chain was observed at least ten times. The target antigen is unknown. These data belong to a study of T cells in Graves' hyperthyroidism and ophthalmopathy. Study findings and constraints: Most thyroid clonotypes expanded above 0.001 appeared in blood too.

Uncontrolled infection, other autoimmune disease, pregnancy and lactation each barred patients from inclusion. TCR beta CDR3 regions were amplified from RNA. With the HTBI primer set, the TCR CDR3 went through a first round of RT-PCR. TCRdb passed the multiplex PCR reads through MiXCR, listing each CDR3 protein once. Found here are about 270,000 distinct CDR3 sequences, 20% to 25% of them singletons; the top ten hold 50% to 75%. The trim removed 10 bases at V and 8 bases at J, leaving 4 bases unmatched. CDR1 SGHNT and CDR2 YENEEA come from the germline V gene. The CDR3 covers 13 residues. The source is a man between 25 and 39 years old with Graves' ophthalmopathy. The source material was blood. The chain carries TRBV11-3 and TRBJ2-1, with 14 bases fitting TRBD2. DNA of the CDR3: TGTGCCAAAGGGACTAGCGGGAGCGATGAGCAGTTCTTC. This translates into CAKGTSGSDEQFF.